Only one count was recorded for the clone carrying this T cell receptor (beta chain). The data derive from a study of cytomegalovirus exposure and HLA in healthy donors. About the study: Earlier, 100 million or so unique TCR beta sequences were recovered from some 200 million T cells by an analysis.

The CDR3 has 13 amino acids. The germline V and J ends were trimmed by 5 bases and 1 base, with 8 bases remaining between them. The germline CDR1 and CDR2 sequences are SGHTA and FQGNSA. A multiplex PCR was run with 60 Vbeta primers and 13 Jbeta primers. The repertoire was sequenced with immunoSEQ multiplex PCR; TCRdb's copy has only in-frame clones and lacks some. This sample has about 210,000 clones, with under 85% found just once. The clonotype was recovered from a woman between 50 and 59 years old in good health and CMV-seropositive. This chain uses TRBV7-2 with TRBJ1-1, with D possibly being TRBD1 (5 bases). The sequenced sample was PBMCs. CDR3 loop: CASSETGNTEAFF. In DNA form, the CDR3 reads TGTGCCAGCAGCGAAACAGGGAACACTGAAGCTTTCTTT.